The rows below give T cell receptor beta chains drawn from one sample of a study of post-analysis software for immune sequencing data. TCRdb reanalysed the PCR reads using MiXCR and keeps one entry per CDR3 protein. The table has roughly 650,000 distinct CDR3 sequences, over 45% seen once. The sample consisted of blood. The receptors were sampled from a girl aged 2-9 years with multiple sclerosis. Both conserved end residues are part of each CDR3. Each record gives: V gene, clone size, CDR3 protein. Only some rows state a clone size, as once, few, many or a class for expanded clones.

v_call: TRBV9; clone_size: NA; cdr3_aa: CASSPFGGSTDTQYF
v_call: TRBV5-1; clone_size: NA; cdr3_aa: CASSLGTGATGTQYF
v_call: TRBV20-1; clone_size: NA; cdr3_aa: CSVSRRQGGAGELFF
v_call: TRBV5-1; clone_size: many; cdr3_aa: CASSLALDTQYF
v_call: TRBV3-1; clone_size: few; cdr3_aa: CASSQAGGPGNEQFF
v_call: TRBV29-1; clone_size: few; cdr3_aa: CSAPLLAGVETQYF
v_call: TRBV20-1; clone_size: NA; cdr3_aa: CSARDQASGSYEQYF
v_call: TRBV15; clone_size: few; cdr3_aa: CATSRDRRGFGDTQYF
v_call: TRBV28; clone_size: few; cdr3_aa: CASSLTDYNEQFF
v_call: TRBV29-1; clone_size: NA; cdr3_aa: CSVVSQGGNQPQHF
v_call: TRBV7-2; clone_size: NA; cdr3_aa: CASSSRDTSTDTQYF
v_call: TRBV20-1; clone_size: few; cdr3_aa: CSARRGTSGRRWDQETQYF
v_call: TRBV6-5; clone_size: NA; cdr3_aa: CASSYSKRQAREGYTF
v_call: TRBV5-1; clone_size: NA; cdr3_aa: CASGGTGIYEQYF
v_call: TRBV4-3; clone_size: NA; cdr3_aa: CASSQDGRADGYTF
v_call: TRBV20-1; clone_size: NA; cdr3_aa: CSAELAESSYNEQFF
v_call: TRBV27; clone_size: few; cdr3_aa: CASSLHPETYSYEQYF
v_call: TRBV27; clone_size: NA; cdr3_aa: CASSSTGAGEKLFF
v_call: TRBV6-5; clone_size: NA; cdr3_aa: CASSSTSGTDEQYF
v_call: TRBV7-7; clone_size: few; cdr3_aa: CASSPRFDAGEQFF
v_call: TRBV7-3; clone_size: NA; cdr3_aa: CASSLISGELFF
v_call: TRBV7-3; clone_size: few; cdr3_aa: CASSLAGRLNTEAFF
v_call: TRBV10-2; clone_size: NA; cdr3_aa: CASSEGGGGSYNEQFF
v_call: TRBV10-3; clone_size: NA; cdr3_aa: CAISVTGRETQYF
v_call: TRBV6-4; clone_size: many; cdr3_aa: CASSDTLAGATDTQYF
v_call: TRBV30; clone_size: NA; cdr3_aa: CACEQNRVGRQNTEAFF
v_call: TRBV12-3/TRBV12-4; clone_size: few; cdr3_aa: CASTPGGEADTQYF
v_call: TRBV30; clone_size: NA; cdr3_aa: CAWSERAGANVLTF
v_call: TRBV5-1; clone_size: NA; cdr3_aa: CATSTGSQETQYF
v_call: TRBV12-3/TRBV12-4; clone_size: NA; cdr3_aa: CASSLAGRRTDTQYF
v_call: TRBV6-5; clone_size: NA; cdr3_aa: CASSKAGGTDTQYF
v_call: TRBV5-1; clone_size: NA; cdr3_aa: CASSLLDGGGFVHEQYF
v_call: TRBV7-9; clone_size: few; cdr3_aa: CASSLGTVVQETQYF